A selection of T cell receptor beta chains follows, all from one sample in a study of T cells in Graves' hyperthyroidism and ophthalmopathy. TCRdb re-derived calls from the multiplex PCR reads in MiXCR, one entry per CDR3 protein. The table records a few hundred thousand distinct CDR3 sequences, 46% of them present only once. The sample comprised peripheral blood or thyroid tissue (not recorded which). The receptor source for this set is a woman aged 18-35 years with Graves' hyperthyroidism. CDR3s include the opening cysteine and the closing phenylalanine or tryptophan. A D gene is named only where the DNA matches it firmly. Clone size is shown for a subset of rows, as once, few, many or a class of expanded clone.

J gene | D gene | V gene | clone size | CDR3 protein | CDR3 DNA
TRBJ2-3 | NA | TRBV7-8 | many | CASSLIATQYF | TGTGCCAGCAGCCTGATAGCTACGCAGTATTTT
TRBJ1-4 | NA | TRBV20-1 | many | CSAKDFGGFNEKLFF | TGCAGTGCTAAAGACTTTGGTGGGTTTAATGAAAAACTGTTTTTT
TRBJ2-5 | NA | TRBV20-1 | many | CSAPVGGRVQYF | TGCAGTGCTCCGGTGGGGGGCAGAGTCCAGTACTTC
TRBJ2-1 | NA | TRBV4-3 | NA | CASSQDRDWYNEQFF | TGCGCCAGCAGCCAAGATAGGGACTGGTACAATGAGCAGTTCTTC
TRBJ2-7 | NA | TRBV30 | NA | CAWSVRGTGEQYF | TGTGCCTGGAGTGTAAGGGGAACGGGGGAGCAGTACTTC
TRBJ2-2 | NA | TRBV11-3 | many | CATEADTGELFF | TGTGCCACCGAGGCAGACACCGGGGAGCTGTTTTTT
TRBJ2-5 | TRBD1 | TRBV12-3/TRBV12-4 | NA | CASSPGTGTLYF | TGTGCCAGCAGTCCCGGGACAGGGACTTTGTACTTC
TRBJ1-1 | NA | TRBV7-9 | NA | CASSPRPGGHTEAFF | TGTGCCAGCTCACCCCGGCCGGGGGGGCATACTGAAGCTTTCTTT
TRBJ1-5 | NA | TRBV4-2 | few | CASSQGHFSNQPQHF | TGTGCCAGCAGCCAAGGACATTTTAGCAATCAGCCCCAGCATTTT
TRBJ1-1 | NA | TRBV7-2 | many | CASSSLWPGLSPGTEAFF | TGTGCCAGCAGCTCTCTGTGGCCAGGGCTCAGCCCGGGGACTGAAGCTTTCTTT
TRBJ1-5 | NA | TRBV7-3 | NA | CASSLEVRGSGQPQHF | TGTGCCAGCAGCTTAGAAGTGAGGGGATCTGGACAGCCCCAGCATTTT
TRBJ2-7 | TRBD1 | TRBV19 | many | CASSILGQLYEQYF | TGTGCCAGTAGTATTCTGGGACAGCTCTACGAGCAGTACTTC
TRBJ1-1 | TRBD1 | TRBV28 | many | CASSPGQGAVEAFF | TGTGCCAGCAGTCCCGGACAGGGGGCGGTTGAAGCTTTCTTT
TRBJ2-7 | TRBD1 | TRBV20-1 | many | CSAKPTGQSYEQYF | TGCAGTGCCAAGCCCACGGGACAGAGTTACGAGCAGTACTTC
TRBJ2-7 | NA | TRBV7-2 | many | CASSFVIGLEQYF | TGTGCCAGCAGCTTTGTAATAGGGTTGGAGCAGTACTTC
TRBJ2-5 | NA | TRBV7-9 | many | CASSDAGTAQETQYF | TGTGCCAGCAGCGATGCCGGGACGGCTCAAGAGACCCAGTACTTC
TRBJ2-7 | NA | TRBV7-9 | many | CASSPLQIYEQYF | TGTGCCAGCAGCCCCCTCCAGATCTACGAGCAGTACTTC
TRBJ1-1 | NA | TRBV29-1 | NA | CSVSGLAGGHTEAFF | TGCAGCGTTTCGGGACTAGCGGGGGGGCACACTGAAGCTTTCTTT